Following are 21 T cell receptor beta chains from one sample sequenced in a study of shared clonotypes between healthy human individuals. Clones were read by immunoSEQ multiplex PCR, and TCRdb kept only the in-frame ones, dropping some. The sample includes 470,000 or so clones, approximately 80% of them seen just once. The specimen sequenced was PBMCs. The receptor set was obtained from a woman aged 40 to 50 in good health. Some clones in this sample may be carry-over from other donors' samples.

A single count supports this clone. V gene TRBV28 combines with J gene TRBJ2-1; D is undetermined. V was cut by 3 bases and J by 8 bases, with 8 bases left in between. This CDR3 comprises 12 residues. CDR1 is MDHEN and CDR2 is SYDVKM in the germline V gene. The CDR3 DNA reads TGTGCCAGCAGTTTGGAGTTACATGAGCAGTTCTTC. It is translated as CASSLELHEQFF.

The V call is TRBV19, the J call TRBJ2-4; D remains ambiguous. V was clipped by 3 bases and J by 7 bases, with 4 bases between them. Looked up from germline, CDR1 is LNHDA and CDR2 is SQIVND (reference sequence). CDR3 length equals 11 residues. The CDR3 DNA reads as TGTGCCAGTAGTATTGGGAACATTCAGTACTTC. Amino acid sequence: CASSIGNIQYF.

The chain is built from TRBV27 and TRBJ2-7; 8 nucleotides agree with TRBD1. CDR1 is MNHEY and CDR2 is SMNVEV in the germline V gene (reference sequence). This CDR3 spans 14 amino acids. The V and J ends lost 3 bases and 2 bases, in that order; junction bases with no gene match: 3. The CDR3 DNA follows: TGTGCCAGCAGTTTCGGGACAGGCACCTACGAGCAGTACTTC. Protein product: CASSFGTGTYEQYF.

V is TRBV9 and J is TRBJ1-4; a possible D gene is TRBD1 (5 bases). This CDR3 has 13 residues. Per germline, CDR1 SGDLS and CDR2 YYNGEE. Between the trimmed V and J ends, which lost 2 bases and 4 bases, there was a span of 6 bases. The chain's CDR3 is CASSVQGNEKLFF. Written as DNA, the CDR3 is TGTGCCAGCAGCGTGCAGGGTAATGAAAAACTGTTTTTT.

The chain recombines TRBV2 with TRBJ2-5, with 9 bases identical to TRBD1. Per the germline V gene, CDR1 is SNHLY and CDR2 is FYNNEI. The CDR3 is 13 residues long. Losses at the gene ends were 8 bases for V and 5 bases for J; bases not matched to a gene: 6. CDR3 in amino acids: CASGGQGRETQYF. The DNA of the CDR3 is TGTGCCAGCGGCGGACAGGGGAGGGAGACCCAGTACTTC.

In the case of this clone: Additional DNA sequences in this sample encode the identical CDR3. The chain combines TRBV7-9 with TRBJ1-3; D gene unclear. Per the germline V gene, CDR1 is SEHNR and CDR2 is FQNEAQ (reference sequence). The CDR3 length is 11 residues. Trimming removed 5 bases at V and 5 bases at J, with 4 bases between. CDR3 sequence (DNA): TGTGCCAGCAGCCCGCGAAACACCATATATTTT. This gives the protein CASSPRNTIYF. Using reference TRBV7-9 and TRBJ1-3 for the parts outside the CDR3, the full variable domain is DTGVSQNPRHKITKRGQNVTFRCDPISEHNRLYWYRQTLGQGPEFLTYFQNEAQLEKSRLLSDRFSAERPKGSFSTLEIQRTEQGDSAMYLCASSPRNTIYFGEGSWLTVV.

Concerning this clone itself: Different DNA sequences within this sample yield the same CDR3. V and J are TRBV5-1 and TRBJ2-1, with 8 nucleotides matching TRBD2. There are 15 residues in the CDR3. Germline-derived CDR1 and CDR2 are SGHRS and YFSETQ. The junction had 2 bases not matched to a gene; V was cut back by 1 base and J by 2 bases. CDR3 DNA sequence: TGCGCCAGCAGCTTGACTAGCGGTACCTACAATGAGCAGTTCTTC. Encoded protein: CASSLTSGTYNEQFF.

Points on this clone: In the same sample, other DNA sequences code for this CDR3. CDR3 nucleotides: TGTGCCAGCTCACCACAGGGTCCTAACACTGAAGCTTTCTTT. Protein sequence: CASSPQGPNTEAFF. The chain joins TRBV18 to TRBJ1-1, with D unclear. CDR1 KGHSH and CDR2 LQKENI come from the germline V gene. The CDR3 extends over 14 amino acids. Between the trimmed V and J ends, which lost 1 base and 2 bases, there was a span of 8 bases.

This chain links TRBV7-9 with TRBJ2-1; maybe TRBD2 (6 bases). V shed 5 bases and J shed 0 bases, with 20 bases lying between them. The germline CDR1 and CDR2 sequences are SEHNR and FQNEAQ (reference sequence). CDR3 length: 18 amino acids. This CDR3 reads CASSPAALAPSSYNEQFF. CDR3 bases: TGTGCCAGCAGCCCAGCTGCGCTAGCGCCTAGCTCCTACAATGAGCAGTTCTTC. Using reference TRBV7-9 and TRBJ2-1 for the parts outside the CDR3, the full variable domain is DTGVSQNPRHKITKRGQNVTFRCDPISEHNRLYWYRQTLGQGPEFLTYFQNEAQLEKSRLLSDRFSAERPKGSFSTLEIQRTEQGDSAMYLCASSPAALAPSSYNEQFFGPGTRLTVL.

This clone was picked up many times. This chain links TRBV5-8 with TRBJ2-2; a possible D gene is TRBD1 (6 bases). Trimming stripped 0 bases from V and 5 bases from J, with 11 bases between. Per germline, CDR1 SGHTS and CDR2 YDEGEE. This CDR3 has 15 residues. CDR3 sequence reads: CASSLGVTGTGELFF. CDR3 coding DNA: TGTGCCAGCAGCTTGGGGGTGACAGGTACCGGGGAGCTGTTTTTT.

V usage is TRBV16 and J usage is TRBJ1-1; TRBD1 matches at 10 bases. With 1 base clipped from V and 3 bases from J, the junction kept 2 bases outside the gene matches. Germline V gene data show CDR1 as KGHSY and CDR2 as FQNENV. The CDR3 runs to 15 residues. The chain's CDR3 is CASSQWGTGDTEAFF. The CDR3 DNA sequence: TGTGCCAGCAGCCAATGGGGGACAGGGGACACTGAAGCTTTCTTT. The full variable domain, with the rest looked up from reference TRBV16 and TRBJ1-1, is GEEVAQTPKHLVRGEGQKAKLYCAPIKGHSYVFWYQQVLKNEFKFLISFQNENVFDETGMPKERFSAKCLPNSPCSLEIQATKLEDSAVYFCASSQWGTGDTEAFFGQGTRLTVV.

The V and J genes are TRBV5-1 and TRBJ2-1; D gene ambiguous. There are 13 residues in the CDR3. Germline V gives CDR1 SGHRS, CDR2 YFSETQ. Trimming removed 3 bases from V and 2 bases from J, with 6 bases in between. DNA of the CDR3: TGCGCCAGCAGCTCGGCTACCTACAATGAGCAGTTCTTC. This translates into CASSSATYNEQFF.

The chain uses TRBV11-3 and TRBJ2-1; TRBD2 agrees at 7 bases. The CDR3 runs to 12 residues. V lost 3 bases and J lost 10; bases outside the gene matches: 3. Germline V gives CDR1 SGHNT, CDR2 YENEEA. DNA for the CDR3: TGTGCCAGCAGCTTGGAGGGAGGGGAGCAGTTCTTC. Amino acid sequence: CASSLEGGEQFF.

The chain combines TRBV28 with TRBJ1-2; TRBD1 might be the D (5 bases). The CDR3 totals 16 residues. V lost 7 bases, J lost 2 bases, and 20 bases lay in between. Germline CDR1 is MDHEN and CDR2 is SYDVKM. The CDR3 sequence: CASTSNRDGLNYGYTF. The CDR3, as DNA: TGTGCCAGCACCTCAAACCGGGACGGCCTAAACTATGGCTACACCTTC.

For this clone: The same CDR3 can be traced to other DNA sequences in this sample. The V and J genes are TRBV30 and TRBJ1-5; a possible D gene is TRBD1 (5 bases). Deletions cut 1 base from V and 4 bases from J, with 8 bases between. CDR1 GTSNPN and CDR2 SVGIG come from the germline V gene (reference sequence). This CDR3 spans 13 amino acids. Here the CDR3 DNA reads TGTGCCTGGAGTGGGGCAGGGAATCAGCCCCAGCATTTT. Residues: CAWSGAGNQPQHF.

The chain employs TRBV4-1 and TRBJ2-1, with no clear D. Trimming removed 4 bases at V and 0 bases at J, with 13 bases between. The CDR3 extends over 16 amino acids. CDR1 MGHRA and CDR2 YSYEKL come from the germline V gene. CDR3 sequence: CASSRLPDLSYNEQFF. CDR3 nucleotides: TGCGCCAGCAGCCGTCTCCCGGACCTCTCCTACAATGAGCAGTTCTTC.

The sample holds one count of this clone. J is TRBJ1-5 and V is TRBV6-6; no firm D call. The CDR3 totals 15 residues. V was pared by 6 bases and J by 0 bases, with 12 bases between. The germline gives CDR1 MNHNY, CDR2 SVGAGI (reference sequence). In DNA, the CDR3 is TGTGCCAGCAGACAAGGGCTCTATAGCAATCAGCCCCAGCATTTT. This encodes CASRQGLYSNQPQHF.

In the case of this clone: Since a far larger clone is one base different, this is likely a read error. This chain's CDR3 is CASSKETGSREASF. CDR3 in DNA: TGTGCCAGCAGTAAAGAAACAGGGAGTAGGGAAGCTTCCTTT. This chain joins TRBV2 and TRBJ1-1; maybe TRBD1 (6 bases). The CDR3 covers 14 residues. CDR1 and CDR2 (germline): SNHLY, FYNNEI. Full variable domain (outside the CDR3, taken from reference TRBV2 and TRBJ1-1): EPEVTQTPSHQVTQMGQEVILRCVPISNHLYFYWYRQILGQKVEFLVSFYNNEISEKSEIFDDQFSVERPDGSNFTLKIRSTKLEDSAMYFCASSKETGSREASFGQGTRLTVV.

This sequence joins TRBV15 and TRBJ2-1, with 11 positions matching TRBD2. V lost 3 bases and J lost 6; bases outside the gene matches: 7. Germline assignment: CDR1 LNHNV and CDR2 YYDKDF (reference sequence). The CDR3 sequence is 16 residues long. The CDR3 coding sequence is TGTGCCACCAGCAGGGACCTAGCGGGAGGAAGCAATGAGCAGTTCTTC. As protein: CATSRDLAGGSNEQFF.

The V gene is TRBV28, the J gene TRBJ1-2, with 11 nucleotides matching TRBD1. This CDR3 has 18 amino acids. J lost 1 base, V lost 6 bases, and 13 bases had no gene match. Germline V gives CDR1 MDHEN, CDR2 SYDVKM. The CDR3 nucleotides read TGTGCCAGCAGCCCGATCCGGACAGGGGGCTATCGTAACTATGGCTACACCTTC. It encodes CASSPIRTGGYRNYGYTF.

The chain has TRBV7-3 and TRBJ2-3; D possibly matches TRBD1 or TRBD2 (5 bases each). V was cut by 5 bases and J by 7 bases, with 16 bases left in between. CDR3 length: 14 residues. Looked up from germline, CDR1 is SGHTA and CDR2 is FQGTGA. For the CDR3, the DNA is TGTGCCAGCAGCGAGTACCGTGGGGGAAATACGCAGTATTTT. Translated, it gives CASSEYRGGNTQYF.